This T cell receptor beta chain was captured by sequencing in a study of post-analysis software for immune sequencing data. Study summary: Relapsing-remitting, secondary progressive and progressive-relapsing multiple sclerosis were all included among the disease courses.

This clonotype has just a few counts. Its antigen remains unknown. The library was made from cDNA and included unique molecular identifiers. TCRdb used MiXCR to reprocess the PCR reads, holding one entry per CDR3 protein. Among about 770,000 distinct CDR3 sequences, 46% were seen once, and the ten largest hold approximately 5%. Findings of the study overall: Clustering by F measure revealed strong co-clustering among samples prepared together in one batch.

The TCR originated in a girl aged 5 to 17 with multiple sclerosis. Specimen: blood.

The CDR3 coding sequence is TGCAGCGTCGTAGCGGGAACTGGTTGGGAGCAGTTCTTC. As protein: CSVVAGTGWEQFF. V and J are TRBV29-1 and TRBJ2-1, with 8 bases identical to TRBD2. The V gene end was trimmed by 6 bases and the J gene end by 10 bases; junction bases not matched to a gene: 11. Germline V gene data show CDR1 as SQVTM and CDR2 as ANQGSEA. This CDR3 comprises 13 residues.